This T cell receptor beta chain was profiled in a study of patients and donors after allogeneic stem cell transplantation. Germline V gives CDR1 SGHRS, CDR2 YFSETQ. The CDR3 is made up of 14 amino acids. J lost 5 bases, V lost 4 bases, and 7 bases had no gene match. TCRdb re-analysed the RT-PCR reads in MiXCR, keeping a single row per CDR3 protein. Of about 960,000 distinct CDR3 sequences listed, roughly 17% are singletons. The source material was blood, either unsorted or a sorted T cell fraction (not recorded which). The receptor was isolated from a human donor who was either an allogeneic HSCT recipient or a stem cell or donor lymphocyte infusion donor (not recorded which). It is not recorded whose cells these are; they may come from a transplant donor. V gene TRBV5-1 combines with J gene TRBJ2-5, with 8 bases that match TRBD2. Here the CDR3 DNA reads TGCGCCAGCAGCCAACCGGGACTAGGGGAGACCCAGTACTTC. Translating it yields CASSQPGLGETQYF.